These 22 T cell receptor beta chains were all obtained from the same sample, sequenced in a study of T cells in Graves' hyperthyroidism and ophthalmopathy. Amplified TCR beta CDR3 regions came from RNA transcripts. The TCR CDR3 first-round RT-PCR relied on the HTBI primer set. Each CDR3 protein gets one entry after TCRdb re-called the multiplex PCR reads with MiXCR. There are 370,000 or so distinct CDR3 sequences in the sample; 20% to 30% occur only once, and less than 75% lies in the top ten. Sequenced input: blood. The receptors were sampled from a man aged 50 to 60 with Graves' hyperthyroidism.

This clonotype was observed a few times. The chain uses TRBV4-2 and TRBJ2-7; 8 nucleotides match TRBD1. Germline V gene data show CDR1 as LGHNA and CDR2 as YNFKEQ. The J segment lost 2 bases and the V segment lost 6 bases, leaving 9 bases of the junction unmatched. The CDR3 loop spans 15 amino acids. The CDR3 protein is CASSQPGTGPYEQYF. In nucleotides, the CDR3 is TGTGCCAGCAGTCAGCCCGGGACAGGACCCTACGAGCAGTACTTC.

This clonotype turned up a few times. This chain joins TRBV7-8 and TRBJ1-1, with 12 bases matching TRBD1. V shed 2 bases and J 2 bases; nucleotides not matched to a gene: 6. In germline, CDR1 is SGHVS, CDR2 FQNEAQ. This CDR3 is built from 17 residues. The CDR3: CASSLRRDRGRNTEAFF. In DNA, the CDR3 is TGTGCCAGCAGCTTAAGGAGGGACAGGGGGCGAAACACTGAAGCTTTCTTT.

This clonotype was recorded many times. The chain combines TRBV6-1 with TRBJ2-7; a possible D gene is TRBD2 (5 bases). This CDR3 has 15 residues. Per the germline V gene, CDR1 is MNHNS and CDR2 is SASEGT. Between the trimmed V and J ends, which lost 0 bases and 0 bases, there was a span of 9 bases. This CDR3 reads CASSEALGSSYEQYF. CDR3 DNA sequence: TGTGCCAGCAGTGAAGCGCTAGGGAGCTCCTACGAGCAGTACTTC.

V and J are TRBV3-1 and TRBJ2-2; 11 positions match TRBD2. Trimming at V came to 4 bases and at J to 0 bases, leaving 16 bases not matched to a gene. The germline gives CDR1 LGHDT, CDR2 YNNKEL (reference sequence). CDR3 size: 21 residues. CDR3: CASSRRIRGLAGGSNTGELFF. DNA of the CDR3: TGTGCCAGCAGCCGAAGGATAAGAGGACTAGCGGGTGGATCGAACACCGGGGAGCTGTTTTTT.

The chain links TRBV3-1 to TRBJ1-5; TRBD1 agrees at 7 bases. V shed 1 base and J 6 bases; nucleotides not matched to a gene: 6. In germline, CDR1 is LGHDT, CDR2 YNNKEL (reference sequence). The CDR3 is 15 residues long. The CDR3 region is CASSQGAGGGQPQHF. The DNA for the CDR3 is TGTGCCAGCAGCCAAGGGGCAGGGGGGGGTCAGCCCCAGCATTTT. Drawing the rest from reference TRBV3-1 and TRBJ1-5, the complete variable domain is DTAVSQTPKYLVTQMGNDKSIKCEQNLGHDTMYWYKQDSKKFLKIMFSYNNKELIINETVPNRFSPKSPDKAHLNLHINSLELGDSAVYFCASSQGAGGGQPQHFGDGTRLSIL.

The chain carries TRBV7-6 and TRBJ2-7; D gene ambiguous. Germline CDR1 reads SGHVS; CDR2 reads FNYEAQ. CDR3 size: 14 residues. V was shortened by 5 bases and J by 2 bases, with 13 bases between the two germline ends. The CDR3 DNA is TGTGCCAGCAGCGCTGCAGAGAATCCCTACGAGCAGTACTTC. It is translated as CASSAAENPYEQYF. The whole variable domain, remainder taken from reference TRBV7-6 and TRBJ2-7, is GAGVSQSPRYKVTKRGQDVALRCDPISGHVSLYWYRQALGQGPEFLTYFNYEAQQDKSGLPNDRFSAERPEGSISTLTIQRTEQRDSAMYRCASSAAENPYEQYFGPGTRLTVT.

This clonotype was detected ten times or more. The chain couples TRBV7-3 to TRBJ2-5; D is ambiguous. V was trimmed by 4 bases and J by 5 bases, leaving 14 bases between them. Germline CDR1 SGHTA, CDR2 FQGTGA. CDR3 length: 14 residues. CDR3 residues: CASSSVGSAETQYF. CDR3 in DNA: TGTGCCAGCAGCTCCGTAGGGTCAGCGGAGACCCAGTACTTC.

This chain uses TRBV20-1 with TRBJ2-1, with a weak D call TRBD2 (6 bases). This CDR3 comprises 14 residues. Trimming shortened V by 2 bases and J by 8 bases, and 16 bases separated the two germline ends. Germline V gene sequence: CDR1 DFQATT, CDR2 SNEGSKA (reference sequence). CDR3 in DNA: TGCAGTGCTAGATTAGCGGAAACGAATTATGAGCAGTTCTTC. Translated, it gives CSARLAETNYEQFF.

The CDR3 protein is CSVTDLNEKLFF. The DNA for the CDR3 is TGCAGCGTGACAGACCTAAATGAAAAACTGTTTTTT. The gene calls are TRBV20-1 and TRBJ1-4, with TRBD1 as a possible D gene (5 bases). Germline V gene data show CDR1 as DFQATT and CDR2 as SNEGSKA (reference sequence). This CDR3 comprises 12 residues.

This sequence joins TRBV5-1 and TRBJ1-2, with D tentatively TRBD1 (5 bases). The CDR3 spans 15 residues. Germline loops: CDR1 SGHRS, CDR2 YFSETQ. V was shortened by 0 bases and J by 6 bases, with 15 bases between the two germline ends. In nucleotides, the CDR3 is TGCGCCAGCAGCTTGGAACCGGGACTCCTGGATGGCTACACCTTC. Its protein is CASSLEPGLLDGYTF.

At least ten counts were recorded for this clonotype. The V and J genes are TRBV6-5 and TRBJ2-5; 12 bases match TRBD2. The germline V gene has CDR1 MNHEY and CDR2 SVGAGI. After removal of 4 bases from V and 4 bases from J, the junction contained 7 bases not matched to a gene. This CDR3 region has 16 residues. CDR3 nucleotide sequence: TGTGCCAGCAGTTCCCTACTAGCGGGAGGTGGAGAGACCCAGTACTTC. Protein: CASSSLLAGGGETQYF.

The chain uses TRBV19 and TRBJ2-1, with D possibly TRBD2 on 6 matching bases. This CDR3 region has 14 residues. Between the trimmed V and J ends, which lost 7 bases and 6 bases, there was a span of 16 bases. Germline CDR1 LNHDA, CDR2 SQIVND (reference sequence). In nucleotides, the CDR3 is TGTGCCAGTATTGGGAGGCAGGGAGGCAATGAGCAGTTCTTC. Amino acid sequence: CASIGRQGGNEQFF.

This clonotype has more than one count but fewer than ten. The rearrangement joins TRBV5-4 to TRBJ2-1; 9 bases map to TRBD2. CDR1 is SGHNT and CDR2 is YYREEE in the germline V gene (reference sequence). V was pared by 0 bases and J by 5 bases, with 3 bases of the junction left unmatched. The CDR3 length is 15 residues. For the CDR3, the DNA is TGTGCCAGCAGCTTGGGACTAGCGGTAGACAATGAGCAGTTCTTC. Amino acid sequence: CASSLGLAVDNEQFF.

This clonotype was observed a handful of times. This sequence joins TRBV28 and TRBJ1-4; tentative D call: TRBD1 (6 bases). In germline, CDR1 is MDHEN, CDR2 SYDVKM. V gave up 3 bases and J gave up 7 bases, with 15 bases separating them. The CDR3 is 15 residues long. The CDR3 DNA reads TGTGCCAGCAGTTTGGTCCGTCTACAGGGTGAAAAACTGTTTTTT. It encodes CASSLVRLQGEKLFF.

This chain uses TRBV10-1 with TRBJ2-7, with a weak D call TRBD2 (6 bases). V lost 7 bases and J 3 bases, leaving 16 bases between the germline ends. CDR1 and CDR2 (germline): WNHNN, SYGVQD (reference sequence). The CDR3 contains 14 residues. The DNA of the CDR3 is TGCGCCAGCATGCGGCGGGAAGGAAGCTACGAGCAGTACTTC. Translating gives CASMRREGSYEQYF.

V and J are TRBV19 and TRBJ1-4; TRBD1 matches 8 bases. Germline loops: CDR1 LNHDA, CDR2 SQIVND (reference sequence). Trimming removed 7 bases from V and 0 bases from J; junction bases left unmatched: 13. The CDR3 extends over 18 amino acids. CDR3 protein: CASTGQGEYLATNEKLFF. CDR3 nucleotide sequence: TGTGCCAGTACCGGACAGGGAGAATATTTAGCAACTAATGAAAAACTGTTTTTT.

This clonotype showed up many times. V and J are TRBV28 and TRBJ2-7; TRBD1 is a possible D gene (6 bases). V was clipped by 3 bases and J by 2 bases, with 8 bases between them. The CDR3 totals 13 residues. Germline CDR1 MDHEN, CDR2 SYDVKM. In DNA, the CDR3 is TGTGCCAGCAGTTTGCACAGGGCCTACGAGCAGTACTTC. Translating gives CASSLHRAYEQYF.

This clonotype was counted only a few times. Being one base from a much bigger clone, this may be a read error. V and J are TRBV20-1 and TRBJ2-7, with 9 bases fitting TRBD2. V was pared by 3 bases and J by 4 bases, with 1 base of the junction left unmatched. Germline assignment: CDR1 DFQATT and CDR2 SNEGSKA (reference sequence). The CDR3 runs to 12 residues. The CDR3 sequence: CSASLAGYEQYF. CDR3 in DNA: TGCAGTGCTAGCCTAGCGGGGTACGAGCAGTACTTC.

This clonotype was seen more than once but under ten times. Here the CDR3 reads CASSSTGLAGYNEQFF. For the CDR3, the DNA is TGTGCCAGCAGCTCAACGGGACTAGCGGGATACAATGAGCAGTTCTTC. The chain joins TRBV9 to TRBJ2-1, with 13 bases fitting TRBD2. The CDR3 length is 16 residues. J lost 4 bases, V lost 4 bases, and 5 bases had no gene match. Germline-derived CDR1 and CDR2 are SGDLS and YYNGEE.

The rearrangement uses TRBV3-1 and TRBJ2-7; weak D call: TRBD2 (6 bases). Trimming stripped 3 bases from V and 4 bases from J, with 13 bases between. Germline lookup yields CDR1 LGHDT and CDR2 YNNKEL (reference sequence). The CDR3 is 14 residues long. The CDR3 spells CASSQAGTEYEQYF. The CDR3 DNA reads TGTGCCAGCAGCCAGGCGGGGACTGAATACGAGCAGTACTTC.

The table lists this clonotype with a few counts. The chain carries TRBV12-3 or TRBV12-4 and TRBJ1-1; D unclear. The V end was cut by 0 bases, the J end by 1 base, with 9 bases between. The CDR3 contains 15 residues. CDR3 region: CASSLAPQENTEAFF. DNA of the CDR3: TGTGCCAGCAGTTTAGCCCCCCAGGAGAACACTGAAGCTTTCTTT.

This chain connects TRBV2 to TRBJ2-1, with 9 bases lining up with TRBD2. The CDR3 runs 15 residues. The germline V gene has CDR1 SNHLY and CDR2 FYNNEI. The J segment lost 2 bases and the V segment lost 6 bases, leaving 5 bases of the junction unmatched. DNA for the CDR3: TGTGCCAGCAGGCCGGCTAGCGGGGCCTACAATGAGCAGTTCTTC. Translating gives CASRPASGAYNEQFF.